A single sample gave rise to the 7 T cell receptor beta chains below, sequenced in a study of T cells expressing NK-cell markers. TCRdb reprocessed the 5' RACE reads, with one entry per CDR3 protein and no DNA. Its table records 400,000 to 550,000 distinct CDR3 sequences. Sequenced material: blood T cells: a sorted CD56 or NKG2C T cell subset, CD4+ or CD8+ T cells, or bulk PBMC T cells (not recorded which). All receptors come from a woman aged 18-70 years in good health.

The rearrangement links TRBV6-5 to TRBJ1-1; TCRdb lists TRBD1, though no DNA is available to test this call. CDR1 and CDR2 from the germline V gene are MNHEY and SVGAGI. The CDR3 is 14 amino acids. CDR3 protein: CASSYSGGNTEAFF.

This chain uses TRBV30 with TRBJ2-3; absent DNA, TCRdb's TRBD1 call cannot be checked. This CDR3 is built from 14 residues. Germline values: CDR1 GTSNPN, CDR2 SVGIG (reference sequence). The chain's CDR3 is CAWSRQGITDTQYF.

Here the CDR3 reads CASSLRRGATDTQYF. The J gene is TRBJ2-3, the V gene TRBV5-1; the D call of TRBD1 rests on TCRdb alone, since no DNA is present to check it. The germline V gene encodes CDR1 SGHRS and CDR2 YFSETQ. This CDR3 comprises 15 residues. Full variable domain (remainder filled in from reference TRBV5-1 and TRBJ2-3): KAGVTQTPRYLIKTRGQQVTLSCSPISGHRSVSWYQQTPGQGLQFLFEYFSETQRNKGNFPGRFSGRQFSNSRSEMNVSTLELGDSALYLCASSLRRGATDTQYFGPGTRLTVL.

This sequence joins TRBV12-3 or TRBV12-4 and TRBJ1-1; the D call from TCRdb, TRBD1, cannot be confirmed without DNA. The CDR3 has 14 amino acids. The CDR3 protein is CASSPQTGDTEAFF.

This chain joins TRBV7-8 and TRBJ2-5; the TRBD2 assignment by TCRdb is unverifiable without DNA. The CDR3 consists of 16 residues. The V gene's germline CDR1 is SGHVS and CDR2 FQNEAQ. This CDR3 reads CASSPRLPYTQETQYF.

The rearrangement uses TRBV30 and TRBJ2-4; TCRdb's D call, TRBD2, is unchecked because there is no DNA. The CDR3 covers 13 residues. Germline-derived CDR1 and CDR2 are GTSNPN and SVGIG (reference sequence). The CDR3 region is CAWNAGAKNIQYF.

The genes are TRBV5-5 and TRBJ1-1; the TCRdb D gene call, TRBD1, has no DNA to confirm it. CDR3 length equals 13 residues. CDR1 is SGHKS, CDR2 YYEKEE, per germline (reference sequence). The CDR3 loop is CASSPGLSTEAFF.